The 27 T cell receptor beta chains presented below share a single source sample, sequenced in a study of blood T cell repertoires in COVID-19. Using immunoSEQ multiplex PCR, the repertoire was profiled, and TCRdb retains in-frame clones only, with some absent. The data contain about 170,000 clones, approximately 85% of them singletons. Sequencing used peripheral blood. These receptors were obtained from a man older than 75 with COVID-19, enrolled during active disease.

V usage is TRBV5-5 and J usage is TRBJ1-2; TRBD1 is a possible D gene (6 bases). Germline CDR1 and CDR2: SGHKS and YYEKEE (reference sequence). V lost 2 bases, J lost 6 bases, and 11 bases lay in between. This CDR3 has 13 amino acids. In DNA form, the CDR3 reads TGTGCCAGCAGCTTATCAGGGGCGAATGGCTACACCTTC. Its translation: CASSLSGANGYTF.

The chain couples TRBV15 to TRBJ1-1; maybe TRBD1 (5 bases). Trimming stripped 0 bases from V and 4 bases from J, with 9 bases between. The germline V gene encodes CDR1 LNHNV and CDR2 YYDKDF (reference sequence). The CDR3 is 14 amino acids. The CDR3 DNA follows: TGTGCCACCAGCAGAGATATGCAGGGCACTGAAGCTTTCTTT. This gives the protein CATSRDMQGTEAFF.

The chain's CDR3 is CASSAGQGKELFF. The DNA for the CDR3 is TGTGCCAGCAGCGCCGGACAGGGTAAGGAGCTGTTTTTT. V gene TRBV21-1 combines with J gene TRBJ2-2; the table's D gene call, TRBD1, was not cross checked with the DNA. TRBV21-1 counts as a pseudogene. The CDR3 runs to 13 residues.

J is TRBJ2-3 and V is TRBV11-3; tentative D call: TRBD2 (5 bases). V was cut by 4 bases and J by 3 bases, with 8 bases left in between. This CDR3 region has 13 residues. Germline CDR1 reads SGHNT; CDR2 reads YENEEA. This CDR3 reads CASSSPGTDTQYF. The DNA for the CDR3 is TGTGCCAGCAGCTCCCCGGGGACAGATACGCAGTATTTT.

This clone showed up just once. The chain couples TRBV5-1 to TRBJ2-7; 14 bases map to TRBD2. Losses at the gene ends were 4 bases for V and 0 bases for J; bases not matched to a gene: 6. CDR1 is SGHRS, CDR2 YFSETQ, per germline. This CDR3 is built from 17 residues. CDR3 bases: TGCGCCAGCAGCAGAGGGACTAGCGGGGGCGCCTCCTACGAGCAGTACTTC. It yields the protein CASSRGTSGGASYEQYF.

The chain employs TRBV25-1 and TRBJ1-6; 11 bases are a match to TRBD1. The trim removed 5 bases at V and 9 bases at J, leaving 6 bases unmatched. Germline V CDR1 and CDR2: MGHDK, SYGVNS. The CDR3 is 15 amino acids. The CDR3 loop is CASSTRTGGTSPLHF. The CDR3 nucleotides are TGTGCCAGCAGTACCCGGACAGGGGGCACTTCACCCCTCCACTTT.

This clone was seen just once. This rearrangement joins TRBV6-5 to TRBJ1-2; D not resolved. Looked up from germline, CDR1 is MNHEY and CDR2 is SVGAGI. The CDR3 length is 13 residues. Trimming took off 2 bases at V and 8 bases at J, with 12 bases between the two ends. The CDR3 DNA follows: TGTGCCAGCAGTTACGAGGGTCTGGGAGGCTACACCTTC. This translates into CASSYEGLGGYTF.

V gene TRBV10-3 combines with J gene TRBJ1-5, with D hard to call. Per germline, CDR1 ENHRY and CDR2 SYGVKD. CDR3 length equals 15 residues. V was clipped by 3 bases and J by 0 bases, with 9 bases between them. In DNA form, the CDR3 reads TGTGCCATCAGTGAAACAGTCCTTAGCAATCAGCCCCAGCATTTT. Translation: CAISETVLSNQPQHF.

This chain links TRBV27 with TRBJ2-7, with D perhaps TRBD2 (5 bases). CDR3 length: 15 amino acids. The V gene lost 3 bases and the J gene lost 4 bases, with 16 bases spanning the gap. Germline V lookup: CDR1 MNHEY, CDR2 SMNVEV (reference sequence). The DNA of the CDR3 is TGTGCCAGCAGTTTTCTCAGGTCCTCGGGGTACGAGCAGTACTTC. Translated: CASSFLRSSGYEQYF.

The CDR3 region is CASRRTGQGNYGYTF. DNA of the CDR3: TGTGCCAGCAGACGGACCGGACAGGGGAACTATGGCTACACCTTC. The chain uses TRBV27 and TRBJ1-2, with 9 bases matching TRBD1. With V trimmed by 6 bases and J by 2 bases, 7 bases remained unmatched. Germline V CDR1 and CDR2: MNHEY, SMNVEV (reference sequence). This CDR3 is built from 15 residues.

This chain's CDR3 is CASSVGGQGAHYGYTF. DNA for the CDR3: TGTGCCAGCAGCGTAGGAGGGCAGGGGGCGCATTATGGCTACACCTTC. V gene TRBV9 combines with J gene TRBJ1-2; 8 bases match TRBD1. Germline lookup yields CDR1 SGDLS and CDR2 YYNGEE. J gave up 5 bases and V 0 bases, and 9 bases lay outside the gene matches. The CDR3 is 16 amino acids.

CDR3 in amino acids: CASSQAGTVYGYTF. The CDR3 DNA follows: TGTGCCAGCAGCCAAGCCGGGACAGTCTATGGCTACACCTTC. The chain couples TRBV7-8 to TRBJ1-2, with 7 nucleotides matching TRBD1. V gave up 5 bases and J gave up 4 bases; unmatched junction bases: 7. From germline, CDR1 is SGHVS and CDR2 FQNEAQ. The CDR3 length is 14 residues.

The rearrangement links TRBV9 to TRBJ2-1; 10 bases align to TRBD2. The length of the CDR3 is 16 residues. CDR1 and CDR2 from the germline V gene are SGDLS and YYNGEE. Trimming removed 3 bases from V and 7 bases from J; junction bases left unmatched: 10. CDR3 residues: CASSALAGGLFNEQFF. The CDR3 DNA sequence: TGTGCCAGCAGCGCCTTAGCGGGGGGCCTCTTTAATGAGCAGTTCTTC.

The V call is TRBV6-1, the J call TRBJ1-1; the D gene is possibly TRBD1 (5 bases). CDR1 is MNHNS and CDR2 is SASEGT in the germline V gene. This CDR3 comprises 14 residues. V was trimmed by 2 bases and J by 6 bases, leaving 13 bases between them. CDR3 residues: CASSEWDSRAEAFF. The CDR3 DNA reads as TGTGCCAGCAGTGAATGGGACTCAAGAGCTGAAGCTTTCTTT.

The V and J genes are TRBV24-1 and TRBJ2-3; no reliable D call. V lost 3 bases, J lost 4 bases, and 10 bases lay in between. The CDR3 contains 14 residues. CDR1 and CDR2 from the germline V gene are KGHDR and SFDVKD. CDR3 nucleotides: TGTGCCACCAGTGATGGTCGGGTTGCAGATACGCAGTATTTT. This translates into CATSDGRVADTQYF.

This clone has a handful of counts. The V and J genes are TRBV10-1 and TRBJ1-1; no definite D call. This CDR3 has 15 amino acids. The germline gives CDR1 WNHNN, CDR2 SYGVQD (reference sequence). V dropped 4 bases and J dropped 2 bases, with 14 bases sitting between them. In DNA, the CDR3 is TGCGCCAGCAGTGTGACACCGGGATTCAACACTGAAGCTTTCTTT. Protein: CASSVTPGFNTEAFF.

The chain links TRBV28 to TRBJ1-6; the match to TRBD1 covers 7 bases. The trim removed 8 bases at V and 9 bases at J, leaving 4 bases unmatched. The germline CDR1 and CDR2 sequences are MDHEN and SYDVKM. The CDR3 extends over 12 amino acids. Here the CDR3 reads CASGTASSPLHF. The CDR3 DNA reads TGTGCCAGCGGGACAGCTAGTTCACCCCTCCACTTT.

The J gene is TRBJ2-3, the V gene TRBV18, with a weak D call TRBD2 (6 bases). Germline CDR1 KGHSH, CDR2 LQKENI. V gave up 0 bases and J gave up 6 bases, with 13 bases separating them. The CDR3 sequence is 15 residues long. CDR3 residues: CASSPPAGPGDTQYF. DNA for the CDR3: TGTGCCAGCTCACCACCGGCGGGGCCGGGGGATACGCAGTATTTT.

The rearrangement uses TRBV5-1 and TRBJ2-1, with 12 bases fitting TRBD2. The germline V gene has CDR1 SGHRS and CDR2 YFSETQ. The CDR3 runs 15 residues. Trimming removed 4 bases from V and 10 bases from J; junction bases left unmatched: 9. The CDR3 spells CASSLASGGAEEQFF. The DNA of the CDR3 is TGCGCCAGCAGCCTAGCTAGCGGGGGGGCCGAGGAGCAGTTCTTC.

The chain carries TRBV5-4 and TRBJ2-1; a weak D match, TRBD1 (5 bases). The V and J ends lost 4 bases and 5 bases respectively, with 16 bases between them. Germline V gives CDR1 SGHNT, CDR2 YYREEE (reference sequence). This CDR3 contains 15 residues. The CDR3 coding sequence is TGTGCCAGCAGCCAAAGTGGACACAAGAACAATGAGCAGTTCTTC. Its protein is CASSQSGHKNNEQFF.

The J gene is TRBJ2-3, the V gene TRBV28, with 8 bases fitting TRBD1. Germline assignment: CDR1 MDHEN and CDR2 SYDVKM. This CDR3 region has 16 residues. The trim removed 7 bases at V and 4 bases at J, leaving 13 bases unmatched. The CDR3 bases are TGTGCCAGCAACCTCGGACAGGGATATTTGGCAGATACGCAGTATTTT. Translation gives CASNLGQGYLADTQYF.

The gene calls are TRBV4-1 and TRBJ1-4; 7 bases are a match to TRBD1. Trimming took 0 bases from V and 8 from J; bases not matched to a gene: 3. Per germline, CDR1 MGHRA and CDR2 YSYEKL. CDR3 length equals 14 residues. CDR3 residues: CASSQDRDREKLFF. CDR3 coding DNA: TGCGCCAGCAGCCAAGATAGGGACAGAGAAAAACTGTTTTTT.

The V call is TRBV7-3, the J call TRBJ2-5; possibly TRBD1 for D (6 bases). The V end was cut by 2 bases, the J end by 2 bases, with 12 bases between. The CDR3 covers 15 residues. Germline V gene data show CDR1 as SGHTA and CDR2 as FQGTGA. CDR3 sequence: CASSLQGQGQETQYF. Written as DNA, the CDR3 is TGTGCCAGCAGCTTACAGGGCCAGGGGCAAGAGACCCAGTACTTC. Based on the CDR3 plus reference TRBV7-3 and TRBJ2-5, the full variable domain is GAGVSQTPSNKVTEKGKYVELRCDPISGHTALYWYRQSLGQGPEFLIYFQGTGAADDSGLPNDRFFAVRPEGSVSTLKIQRTERGDSAVYLCASSLQGQGQETQYFGPGTRLLVL.

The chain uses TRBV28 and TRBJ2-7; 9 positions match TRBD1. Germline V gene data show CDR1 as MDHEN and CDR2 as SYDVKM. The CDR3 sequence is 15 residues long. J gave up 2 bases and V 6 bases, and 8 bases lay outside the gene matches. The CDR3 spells CASSIPGQGTYEQYF. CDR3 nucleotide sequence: TGTGCCAGCAGCATTCCGGGACAGGGTACCTACGAGCAGTACTTC.

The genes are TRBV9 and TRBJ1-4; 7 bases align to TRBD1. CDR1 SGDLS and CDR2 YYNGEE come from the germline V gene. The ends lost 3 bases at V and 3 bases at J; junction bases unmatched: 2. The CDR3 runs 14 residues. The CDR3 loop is CASSATGSNEKLFF. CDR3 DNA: TGTGCCAGCAGCGCGACAGGGTCTAATGAAAAACTGTTTTTT.

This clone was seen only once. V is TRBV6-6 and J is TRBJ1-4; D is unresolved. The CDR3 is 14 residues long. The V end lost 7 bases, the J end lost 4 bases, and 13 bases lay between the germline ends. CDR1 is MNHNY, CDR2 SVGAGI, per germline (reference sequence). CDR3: CASTITGSNEKLFF. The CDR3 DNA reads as TGTGCCAGCACCATTACGGGTAGTAATGAAAAACTGTTTTTT.

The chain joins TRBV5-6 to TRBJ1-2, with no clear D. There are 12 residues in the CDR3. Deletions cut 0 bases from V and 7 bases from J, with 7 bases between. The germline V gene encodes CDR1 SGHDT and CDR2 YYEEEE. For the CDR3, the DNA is TGTGCCAGCAGCTTGGGGGCGTCTGGCTACACCTTC. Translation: CASSLGASGYTF.